This TCR beta chain emerged from a study of blood T cell repertoires in COVID-19. This clone was seen once. This CDR3 is built from 14 residues. Germline CDR1 and CDR2: KGHSH and LQKENI. V gave up 6 bases and J gave up 3 bases; unmatched junction bases: 6. Repertoires were generated with immunoSEQ multiplex PCR, while TCRdb's copy carries only in-frame clones and drops some. The repertoire holds a few hundred thousand clones, with approximately 90% as singletons. This TCR derives from a woman aged 40 to 50 who had been exposed to COVID-19. What was sequenced was PBMCs or T cells enriched from blood (not recorded which). The rearrangement links TRBV18 to TRBJ2-7; 9 bases line up with TRBD1. This CDR3 is CASSPGTGLYEQYF. In DNA form, the CDR3 reads TGTGCCAGCTCGCCCGGGACAGGGCTCTACGAGCAGTACTTC.